This T cell receptor beta chain was retrieved from a study of blood T cell repertoires in COVID-19. For the study at large: Samples representing acute and convalescent COVID-19 were sourced from the United States, Italy and Spain. PBMCs, B-cell-depleted T cells, or T cells provided the cDNA or gDNA that made up the material.

Germline V gene data show CDR1 as SGHRS and CDR2 as YFSETQ. V gave up 0 bases and J gave up 5 bases, with 12 bases separating them. The CDR3 contains 15 residues. As processed by the authors: Amplification from reference gene primers served as the basis for estimated nucleated cell counts. Assay used: immunoSEQ multiplex PCR; TCRdb lists only in-frame clones, some missing. For V, J and clone size, that table is used; D and trimming come from the DNA. The repertoire holds 140,000 to 150,000 clones, with around 78% as singletons. The sequenced material came from peripheral blood. The sequence was obtained from a woman in her sixties with acute or convalescent COVID-19. The chain has TRBV5-1 and TRBJ2-1; the D gene is possibly TRBD1 (5 bases). The CDR3 loop is CASSLGHDRNNEQFF. The CDR3, as DNA: TGCGCCAGCAGCTTGGGGCATGACAGAAACAATGAGCAGTTCTTC.